Listed here are 16 T cell receptor beta chains from one sample, sequenced in a study of T-cell memory formation after mild COVID-19 (dated by TCRdb to the early 2020s). The library was made by 5' RACE. Sequencer: Illumina NovaSeq 6000. TCRdb itself trimmed the public reads at Q25 with fastp, ran MiXCR and retained productive beta chains. All rows with the same CDR3 protein become a single entry with the most common DNA and genes. A total of around 390,000 distinct CDR3 sequences appear in this sample, 15% to 20% of them only once. The ten top clones hold 20% to 25% of the sample. Sequencing was performed on PBMCs or a T cell subset sorted from them (not recorded which). The receptors originated from a young man who had mild COVID-19 (a few samples of this study predate the infection). The sample titles of this study are shuffled in the database, so cell type and time point are left out; the donor was told from shared clones.

The V gene is TRBV20-1, the J gene TRBJ2-3, with a tentative D call TRBD2 (5 bases). Trimming left V 6 bases short and J 5 bases short, with 15 bases between. The CDR3 sequence is 13 residues long. Per germline, CDR1 DFQATT and CDR2 SNEGSKA (reference sequence). The CDR3 DNA reads TGCAGTGCGCCGAGGACTTTTCGAGATACGCAGTATTTT. Translating it yields CSAPRTFRDTQYF.

V usage is TRBV5-5 and J usage is TRBJ1-4; D is undetermined. CDR3 length: 15 residues. Deletions cut 0 bases from V and 1 base from J, with 7 bases between. Germline V gene lookup returns CDR1 SGHKS and CDR2 YYEKEE (reference sequence). The CDR3 region is CASSLESRTNEKLFF. CDR3 nucleotides: TGTGCCAGCAGCTTGGAGTCACGAACTAATGAAAAACTGTTTTTT. The full variable domain, rest sourced from reference TRBV5-5 and TRBJ1-4, is DAGVTQSPTHLIKTRGQQVTLRCSPISGHKSVSWYQQVLGQGPQFIFQYYEKEERGRGNFPDRFSARQFPNYSSELNVNALLLGDSALYLCASSLESRTNEKLFFGSGTQLSVL.

V and J are TRBV4-3 and TRBJ2-5; D is perhaps TRBD1 or TRBD2 (5 bases each). This CDR3 spans 15 amino acids. Germline V gene sequence: CDR1 LGHNA, CDR2 YSLEER. The V end was cut by 0 bases, the J end by 4 bases, with 12 bases between. The CDR3 here is CASSQDAFGGETQYF. The CDR3 DNA reads TGCGCCAGCAGCCAAGACGCCTTTGGGGGAGAGACCCAGTACTTC.

CDR3 nucleotide sequence: TGTGCCAGCAGCCAAGATCCCTACCTTACTGGGCGGGGGGGCTCGGAGACCCAGTACTTC. Translating gives CASSQDPYLTGRGGSETQYF. This chain uses TRBV14 with TRBJ2-5, with 9 nucleotides matching TRBD2. CDR1 SGHDN and CDR2 FVKESK come from the germline V gene. The ends lost 0 bases at V and 5 bases at J; junction bases unmatched: 19. The CDR3 runs 20 residues.

This clonotype was seen a handful of times. The chain couples TRBV5-5 to TRBJ2-7; D gene ambiguous. Trimming took off 6 bases at V and 5 bases at J, with 9 bases between the two ends. The length of the CDR3 is 11 residues. Per the germline V gene, CDR1 is SGHKS and CDR2 is YYEKEE (reference sequence). The CDR3 DNA follows: TGTGCCAGCACCGTGTCGAACGAGCAGTACTTC. This translates into CASTVSNEQYF.

The rearrangement links TRBV5-1 to TRBJ1-4; TRBD1 might be the D (6 bases). Germline CDR1 is SGHRS and CDR2 is YFSETQ. V shed 4 bases and J shed 7 bases, with 20 bases lying between them. The length of the CDR3 is 16 residues. CDR3 bases: TGCGCCAGCAGCATCGAATCGGGGGGCGAACGTGAAAAACTGTTTTTT. It specifies CASSIESGGEREKLFF.

This clonotype turned up a few times. The rearrangement links TRBV5-1 to TRBJ2-2, with TRBD1 as a possible D gene (6 bases). Germline values: CDR1 SGHRS, CDR2 YFSETQ. The CDR3 is made up of 14 amino acids. The V and J ends lost 4 bases and 4 bases respectively, with 11 bases between them. The CDR3 DNA is TGCGCCAGCAGCGGAGAAGGGGGCACCGGGGAGCTGTTTTTT. It translates to CASSGEGGTGELFF.

There are many counts of this clonotype. V and J are TRBV12-3 or TRBV12-4 and TRBJ1-4, with 7 bases matching TRBD1. Losses at the gene ends were 6 bases for V and 8 bases for J; bases not matched to a gene: 6. The CDR3 loop spans 13 amino acids. The CDR3 DNA is TGTGCCAGCAGCAGGGGGAGAGGGGAAAAACTGTTTTTT. Its translation: CASSRGRGEKLFF.

This chain uses TRBV6-6 with TRBJ2-3; 10 nucleotides agree with TRBD2. CDR3 length: 17 amino acids. Trimming cost V 0 bases and J 6 bases; bases outside gene matches: 9. CDR1 MNHNY and CDR2 SVGAGI come from the germline V gene (reference sequence). In nucleotides, the CDR3 is TGTGCCAGCAGTTACTCGTCTAGCGGGGGTAACCCGGATACGCAGTATTTT. This gives the protein CASSYSSSGGNPDTQYF.

The chain links TRBV5-1 to TRBJ1-1; D possibly corresponds to TRBD1 (5 bases). Germline CDR1 SGHRS, CDR2 YFSETQ. This CDR3 region has 13 residues. Deletions cut 2 bases from V and 4 bases from J, with 9 bases between. The CDR3 spells CASSFGRATEAFF. The CDR3 DNA follows: TGCGCCAGCAGCTTCGGCAGGGCCACTGAAGCTTTCTTT.

This CDR3 reads CASSQEINLGGEQYF. The CDR3 DNA reads TGCGCCAGCAGCCAAGAAATCAATTTGGGGGGCGAGCAGTACTTC. The chain is built from TRBV4-1 and TRBJ2-7; TRBD2 might be the D (6 bases). CDR3 size: 15 residues. The germline V gene has CDR1 MGHRA and CDR2 YSYEKL. V dropped 0 bases and J dropped 6 bases, with 15 bases sitting between them.

This chain uses TRBV30 with TRBJ1-1; 8 bases are a match to TRBD1. The CDR3 runs to 13 residues. Germline assignment: CDR1 GTSNPN and CDR2 SVGIG (reference sequence). The ends lost 6 bases at V and 5 bases at J; junction bases unmatched: 8. This chain's CDR3 is CACPGQEGTEAFF. CDR3 nucleotide sequence: TGTGCCTGCCCGGGACAGGAGGGGACTGAAGCTTTCTTT.

This chain links TRBV20-1 with TRBJ1-1; D call uncertain. The germline gives CDR1 DFQATT, CDR2 SNEGSKA (reference sequence). CDR3 length: 14 amino acids. V was trimmed by 3 bases and J by 8 bases, leaving 19 bases between them. The CDR3 here is CSASIYSRGPEAFF. The CDR3 DNA follows: TGCAGTGCTAGCATCTATTCTCGAGGACCCGAAGCTTTCTTT.

The chain links TRBV12-3 or TRBV12-4 to TRBJ1-6; possibly TRBD1 for D (5 bases). This CDR3 is built from 16 residues. The V end was cut by 3 bases, the J end by 11 bases, with 20 bases between. CDR3 bases: TGTGCCAGCAGTTTGAGCTCCGGGACCAAGAGTCCACCCCTCCACTTT. Amino acid sequence: CASSLSSGTKSPPLHF.

The J gene is TRBJ2-6, the V gene TRBV5-4; TRBD1 agrees at 7 bases. The germline V gene encodes CDR1 SGHNT and CDR2 YYREEE (reference sequence). The junction had 16 bases not matched to a gene; V was cut back by 4 bases and J by 0 bases. The CDR3 is made up of 20 amino acids. Written as DNA, the CDR3 is TGTGCCAGCAGCCACCGGAGTTACCGGGACAGCCTCTCTGGGGCCAACGTCCTGACTTTC. The encoded protein is CASSHRSYRDSLSGANVLTF.

This clonotype was observed a handful of times. The chain uses TRBV27 and TRBJ2-7; 8 positions match TRBD1. CDR3 length equals 14 residues. With 4 bases clipped from V and 1 base from J, the junction kept 3 bases outside the gene matches. CDR1 is MNHEY, CDR2 SMNVEV, per germline (reference sequence). As DNA, the CDR3 is TGTGCCAGCAGTTCCTACAGGGGGTCCTACGAGCAGTACGTC. Protein sequence: CASSSYRGSYEQYV.